This T cell receptor beta chain was captured by sequencing in a study of blood T cell dynamics during melanoma immunotherapy. The time point denotes: pre-treatment baseline. There are 15 residues in the CDR3. The J segment lost 4 bases and the V segment lost 0 bases, leaving 5 bases of the junction unmatched. Germline V gene lookup returns CDR1 MNHNS and CDR2 SASEGT. The repertoire was sequenced with immunoSEQ multiplex PCR; TCRdb's copy has only in-frame clones and lacks some. The table records about 17,000 clones, approximately 80% of them present only once. The input for sequencing was blood, taken from a patient treated with checkpoint blockade. This clonotype originated in a human donor with melanoma. This chain links TRBV6-1 with TRBJ2-5; the match to TRBD1 covers 7 bases. This CDR3 is CASSEAGSGGETQYF. The CDR3 coding sequence is TGTGCCAGCAGTGAAGCTGGTTCAGGGGGAGAGACCCAGTACTTC.